The entry below gives a single T cell receptor beta chain sequence along with its context. No antigen is known for it. The input lacks base qualities; no much larger clone sits a single base away. This specimen comes from a study of blood T cell repertoires in COVID-19 (TCRdb year 2020). Broadly, across the study: The collaborator samples originated in the United States, Italy and Spain and spanned the acute and convalescent phases of COVID-19. Where available, HLA class I and class II types were obtained from metadata supplied by the sample provider rather than from assay-based typing. The repertoires were released in a freely available public database meant as a resource for research on the immune response to SARS-CoV-2. The prospective study material was composed of cDNA or gDNA derived from T cells, B-cell-depleted T cells, or PBMCs. The sample metadata nearly always contained a de-identified subject ID, COVID-19 status, age in years and sex. The samples were drawn from the first 160 participants of the ongoing ImmuneRACE study and from over 950 subjects provided by 6 global collaborators. The dataset comprised deeply sampled blood TCRbeta repertoires from subjects exposed to, actively infected with, or recovered from COVID-19.

Each collaborating institution followed its own protocols to collect whole blood in K2EDTA tubes. For TCRbeta analysis, collaborators shipped samples as frozen whole blood, isolated PBMCs, or DNA extracted from either of those sample types. What the authors observed across the whole study: Clinical and demographic metadata were provided uncurated, with the amount varying by source and participant.

The immunoSEQ Assay, a bias-controlled multiplex PCR, was used to amplify TCRbeta CDR3 regions from genomic DNA. Per the original workflow: The number of nucleated cells in each sample was estimated by amplification of reference gene primers within the assay. Sequence reads were collapsed and filtered to measure the absolute abundance of every unique TCRbeta CDR3 rearrangement. For each sample, productive Simpson clonality was calculated as the square root of Simpson's diversity index across productive rearrangements. TCRdb took over this immuneACCESS table, retaining in-frame rearrangements with V and J assigned. Such tables are incomplete; in checked studies, under half of the missing clones stem from an unresolved V gene, and the remainder is unexplained. V, J and clone size are taken as reported in that table, and D and trimming were inferred from the DNA itself. This sample lists some 85,000 clones; 80% were detected once. The ten largest account for around 21% of the sample.

Sequencing was done on a sample of peripheral blood. The clonotype originates from an elderly woman with acute or convalescent COVID-19.

The CDR3 sequence is CASSGGRDRSSYEQYF. The DNA is as follows: TGTGCCAGTAGTGGGGGCCGGGACAGATCCTCCTACGAGCAGTACTTC. Recombination joined TRBV19 with TRBJ2-7, with 7 central nucleotides matching TRBD1. Reading from cysteine to phenylalanine, the CDR3 counts 16 amino acids. CDR3 DNA is the only sequence kept; it has 48 bases, read in frame from the first base. Based on the germline V gene (reference sequence), the CDR1 and CDR2 sequences are LNHDA and SQIVND. V lost 5 bases and J lost 0 bases, and the count of bases not matched to a germline gene is 10.